This T cell receptor (beta chain) is from a study of T cell repertoires in cytomegalovirus infection (dated by TCRdb to between 2018 and 2021). In terms of the full investigation: Peptide stimulations targeted recently identified HLA-C-restricted CMV epitopes, whose presentation resists viral immunomodulation, together with well-studied HLA-B-restricted epitopes. Donor HLA type was relevant to the analysis, as public TCR beta signatures indicated carriage of CMV infection together with the matching HLA type. General findings and caveats noted by the study authors: The ex vivo response was dominated by HLA-C-restricted CMV-specific TCR beta clonotypes, and the single most frequent clonotype in two of eight donors was supplied by these HLA-C-restricted clonotypes. Cumulative frequency of public TCR beta family members discriminated carriers of CMV infection plus the relevant HLA type in this cohort and an independent roughly 330-donor cohort.

Per the publication, the treatment or condition label means: in vitro stimulation with specific CMV peptide epitopes to enrich CMV-specific T cells. Including cysteine and phenylalanine, the CDR3 has 15 amino acids. Of the read, only the CDR3 DNA is kept; its 45 bases are in frame from base 1. CDR1 and CDR2 were assigned from the germline V gene as MGHRA and YSYEKL. Trimming takes 0 bases from V and 10 bases from J, and the germline ends sit 16 bases apart. This clonotype was found a few times. Its antigen remains undetermined. There are no base qualities to consult, and no much larger clone falls within one base. The instrument given in TCRdb is Illumina HiSeq 1500. TCRdb reanalyzed the raw reads on its own, using fastp at Q25 for trimming and MiXCR for clone calling, and kept in-frame beta chains. All rows with the same CDR3 protein become a single entry with the most common DNA and genes. The sample table records approximately 1,000,000 distinct CDR3 sequences; approximately 33% of these occur just once. The ten largest clones add up to over 10% of the sample.

Material: cultured CD8+ T cells from PBMCs, obtained from culture after CMV antigen stimulation. Here the chain combines TRBV4-1 and TRBJ2-1; the D region possibly corresponds to TRBD2 (6 bases align). The receptor comes from a human donor in good health (CMV status not recorded). Some clones in this sample may be carry-over from other donors' samples. In nucleotides, the sequence is TGCGCCAGCAGCCAAGATGCGGGGCTGATCGGGGAGCAGTTCTTC. It is translated as CASSQDAGLIGEQFF.